This record concerns one TCR beta chain sequence. No antigen is known for it. RNA transcripts provided the source from which TCR beta CDR3 regions were amplified. The HTBI set primed first-round TCR CDR3 RT-PCR. One entry per CDR3 protein results from TCRdb running MiXCR on the multiplex PCR reads. The sample includes approximately 640,000 distinct CDR3 sequences, just under 45% of them seen just once. This sample is drawn from a study of T cells in Graves' hyperthyroidism and ophthalmopathy. From germline, CDR1 is SQVTM and CDR2 ANQGSEA. V lost 4 bases and J lost 7, with 17 bases in between. CDR3 length: 14 amino acids. Broader study findings: Among thyroid clonotypes expanded above 0.001, most also appeared in blood.

Sequencing input: peripheral blood or thyroid tissue (not recorded which). The clonotype comes from an adult man with Graves' disease, either hyperthyroidism or ophthalmopathy (not recorded which). The chain is built from TRBV29-1 and TRBJ1-5, with D possibly matching TRBD1 (6 bases). CDR3: CSVGRGGLGQPQHF. DNA for the CDR3: TGCAGCGTTGGTCGAGGGGGTTTGGGACAGCCCCAGCATTTT.